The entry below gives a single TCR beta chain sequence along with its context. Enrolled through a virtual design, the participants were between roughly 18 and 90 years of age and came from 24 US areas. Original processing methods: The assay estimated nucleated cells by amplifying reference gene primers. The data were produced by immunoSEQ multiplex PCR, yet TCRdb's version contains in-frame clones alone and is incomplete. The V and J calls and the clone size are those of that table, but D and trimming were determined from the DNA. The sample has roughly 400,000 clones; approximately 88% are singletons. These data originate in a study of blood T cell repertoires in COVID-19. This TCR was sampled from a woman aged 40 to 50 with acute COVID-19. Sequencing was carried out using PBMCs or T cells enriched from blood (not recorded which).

The CDR3 DNA sequence: TGTGCCAGCAGTTATCTTCGGCTAGCGGGGGGGCAAAGGACCGGGGAGCTGTTTTTT. It is translated as CASSYLRLAGGQRTGELFF. This chain joins TRBV27 and TRBJ2-2; 12 nucleotides line up with TRBD2. Germline CDR1 is MNHEY and CDR2 is SMNVEV (reference sequence). The length of the CDR3 is 19 residues. Trimming at V came to 4 bases and at J to 5 bases, leaving 14 bases not matched to a gene.